The 20 T cell receptor beta chains below all came from one sample that was sequenced in a study of T cells in Graves' hyperthyroidism and ophthalmopathy. There were TCR beta CDR3 regions amplified from RNA transcripts. Researchers ran a first-round RT-PCR on the TCR CDR3 using the HTBI primer set. TCRdb reprocessed the multiplex PCR reads via MiXCR and lists one record per CDR3 protein. The repertoire has 550,000 to 850,000 distinct CDR3 sequences, 18% of them found once; the top ten carry roughly 17%. Input material: blood. These receptors were obtained from a woman aged 45-59 years with Graves' hyperthyroidism that later progressed to Graves' ophthalmopathy.

The sample holds many counts of this clonotype. The CDR3 loop is CASRWAGNTEAFF. CDR3 bases: TGTGCCAGCAGATGGGCGGGGAACACTGAAGCTTTCTTT. The rearrangement links TRBV12-3 or TRBV12-4 to TRBJ1-1; D is unresolved. The V gene lost 6 bases and the J gene lost 1 base, with 9 bases spanning the gap. CDR3 length equals 13 residues.

The DNA of the CDR3 is TGTGCCAGCAGGTTCGAGGCCTCTAATGAAAAACTGTTTTTT. It codes for CASRFEASNEKLFF. The chain uses TRBV7-9 and TRBJ1-4; no firm D call. V was cut by 6 bases and J by 3 bases, with 11 bases left in between. Germline-derived CDR1 and CDR2 are SEHNR and FQNEAQ (reference sequence). The CDR3 extends over 14 amino acids.

This clonotype was seen more than once but under ten times. The rearrangement links TRBV2 to TRBJ2-1; D possibly corresponds to TRBD1 (5 bases). The germline V gene encodes CDR1 SNHLY and CDR2 FYNNEI. CDR3 length equals 12 residues. V dropped 6 bases and J dropped 8 bases, with 11 bases sitting between them. The CDR3 region is CASSQGIDEQFF. The CDR3 nucleotides are TGTGCCAGCAGCCAGGGTATCGATGAGCAGTTCTTC.

Ten or more counts support this clonotype. This chain uses TRBV30 with TRBJ1-5, with D uncertain. Trimming removed 0 bases at V and 7 bases at J, with 10 bases between. CDR1 and CDR2 from the germline V gene are GTSNPN and SVGIG (reference sequence). CDR3 length: 13 residues. In nucleotides, the CDR3 is TGTGCCTGGAGTGTAACAGAAACGCAGCCCCAGCATTTT. It is translated as CAWSVTETQPQHF.

The V and J genes are TRBV12-3 or TRBV12-4 and TRBJ2-7; maybe TRBD2 (6 bases). The V gene lost 6 bases and the J gene lost 2 bases, with 20 bases spanning the gap. The CDR3 is 16 residues long. Here the CDR3 reads CASSPINGGNTYEQYF. DNA for the CDR3: TGTGCCAGCAGCCCGATTAATGGGGGGAACACCTACGAGCAGTACTTC.

Many counts were recorded for this clonotype. J is TRBJ1-1 and V is TRBV18; no definite D call. The CDR3 is 13 amino acids. From germline, CDR1 is KGHSH and CDR2 LQKENI. Trimming took 4 bases from V and 2 from J, leaving 8 bases between them. CDR3: CASSRLANTEAFF. Here the CDR3 DNA reads TGTGCCAGCTCACGCTTGGCAAACACTGAAGCTTTCTTT.

In this sample, this clonotype turned up a few times. This chain joins TRBV19 and TRBJ1-1, with TRBD1 matching over 7 bases. V trimming: 7 bases; J trimming: 5 bases; junction bases outside the gene matches: 7. The CDR3 consists of 13 residues. CDR1 and CDR2 (germline): LNHDA, SQIVND (reference sequence). CDR3 bases: TGTGCCAGTACTTTCACAGGGGCGACTGAAGCTTTCTTT. The encoded protein is CASTFTGATEAFF.

This clonotype has at least ten counts. The J gene is TRBJ2-7, the V gene TRBV6-2 or TRBV6-3; D may be TRBD2 (7 bases). V lost 2 bases and J 2 bases, leaving 13 bases between the germline ends. Germline-derived CDR1 and CDR2 are MNHEY and SVGEGT. The CDR3 has 15 residues. CDR3 sequence (DNA): TGTGCCAGCAGTTACGACGGGGGGCAGACCTACGAGCAGTACTTC. Protein product: CASSYDGGQTYEQYF.

Here the CDR3 reads CATSGQGAVNEQFF. CDR3 sequence (DNA): TGTGCCACCAGTGGACAGGGTGCTGTAAATGAGCAGTTCTTC. This chain joins TRBV24-1 and TRBJ2-1, with 7 bases fitting TRBD1. J gave up 7 bases and V 5 bases, and 7 bases lay outside the gene matches. The CDR3 spans 14 residues. Looked up from germline, CDR1 is KGHDR and CDR2 is SFDVKD.

This clonotype was counted many times. The gene calls are TRBV20-1 and TRBJ1-2; unclear D gene. Germline assignment: CDR1 DFQATT and CDR2 SNEGSKA (reference sequence). Trimming cost V 6 bases and J 4 bases, with 15 bases left between them. This CDR3 region has 13 residues. CDR3 region: CSAWDNSPYGYTF. The CDR3 bases are TGCAGTGCGTGGGATAACAGCCCCTATGGCTACACCTTC.

At least ten counts were recorded for this clonotype. The chain couples TRBV3-1 to TRBJ1-1; D ambiguous. The V end lost 0 bases, the J end lost 7 bases, and 9 bases lay between the germline ends. CDR1 LGHDT and CDR2 YNNKEL come from the germline V gene (reference sequence). The length of the CDR3 is 13 residues. CDR3 coding DNA: TGTGCCAGCAGCCAAGATCGGGCGGTTGAAGCTTTCTTT. Translating gives CASSQDRAVEAFF.

This rearrangement joins TRBV15 to TRBJ1-1, with D unclear. The ends were cut back, 0 bases at V and 5 bases at J, with 13 bases in the middle. The germline V gene has CDR1 LNHNV and CDR2 YYDKDF (reference sequence). The CDR3 sequence is 15 residues long. The CDR3 sequence: CATSRDGRSVTEAFF. DNA of the CDR3: TGTGCCACCAGCAGAGATGGCAGGAGTGTTACTGAAGCTTTCTTT.

This clonotype was observed many times. CDR3 amino acids: CASSSPGGLGGYTF. The CDR3 nucleotides read TGTGCCAGCAGCTCCCCGGGGGGGCTAGGCGGCTACACCTTC. The chain carries TRBV5-5 and TRBJ1-2; D perhaps matches TRBD1 (6 bases). V lost 3 bases to trimming and J lost 8 bases, with 17 bases between them. The CDR3 covers 14 residues. Looked up from germline, CDR1 is SGHKS and CDR2 is YYEKEE (reference sequence).

This clonotype occurred many times. This rearrangement joins TRBV18 to TRBJ1-6, with a tentative D call TRBD1 (5 bases). The germline V gene encodes CDR1 KGHSH and CDR2 LQKENI. The CDR3 consists of 15 residues. V gave up 3 bases and J gave up 5 bases, with 11 bases separating them. CDR3 nucleotide sequence: TGTGCCAGCTCACCCAGGGACGGAAATAATTCACCCCTCCACTTT. Its protein is CASSPRDGNNSPLHF.

This clonotype was recorded many times. The chain combines TRBV20-1 with TRBJ2-3; 8 nucleotides match TRBD1. The germline gives CDR1 DFQATT, CDR2 SNEGSKA (reference sequence). J was trimmed by 1 base and V by 7 bases; bases with no gene match: 1. This CDR3 region has 12 residues. The CDR3 DNA follows: TGCAGTGTGGACAGGGGCACAGATACGCAGTATTTT. This gives the protein CSVDRGTDTQYF.

This clonotype was seen only a few times. The V call is TRBV4-1, the J call TRBJ2-7, with 7 bases fitting TRBD2. This CDR3 is 15 amino acids long. Germline loops: CDR1 MGHRA, CDR2 YSYEKL. V trimming: 1 base; J trimming: 3 bases; junction bases outside the gene matches: 6. DNA for the CDR3: TGCGCCAGCAGCCAAGCATCGCGGGGGTTCTACGAGCAGTACTTC. The encoded protein is CASSQASRGFYEQYF.

This clonotype was seen at least ten times. This chain's CDR3 is CASSEYLVPTRSNQPQHF. CDR3 sequence (DNA): TGTGCCAGCAGTGAATATTTGGTGCCCACCCGGAGCAATCAGCCCCAGCATTTT. J is TRBJ1-5 and V is TRBV2; D gene uncertain. Trimming stripped 2 bases from V and 1 base from J, with 18 bases between. Germline V gene lookup returns CDR1 SNHLY and CDR2 FYNNEI. This CDR3 is 18 amino acids long.

This clonotype was seen repeatedly, ten times or more. V usage is TRBV10-3 and J usage is TRBJ1-5, with a possible D match to TRBD1 (6 bases). Looked up from germline, CDR1 is ENHRY and CDR2 is SYGVKD. With 3 bases removed from V and 7 bases from J, the gap between germline ends came to 10 bases. The CDR3 has 13 amino acids. Written as DNA, the CDR3 is TGTGCCATCAGTGAAACAGGGTTCCAGCCCCAGCATTTT. Amino acids: CAISETGFQPQHF.

The chain couples TRBV29-1 to TRBJ2-5; 9 positions match TRBD2. This CDR3 region has 15 residues. The V segment lost 7 bases and the J segment 0 bases; nucleotides outside the gene matches: 9. The germline V gene has CDR1 SQVTM and CDR2 ANQGSEA. CDR3 sequence (DNA): TGCAGCGCCGGCCTCCTAGCGGGGTACCAAGAGACCCAGTACTTC. As protein: CSAGLLAGYQETQYF.

This clonotype was picked up many times. This chain links TRBV5-5 with TRBJ1-1; unclear D gene. The CDR3 has 13 residues. V lost 4 bases, J lost 5 bases, and 12 bases lay in between. CDR1 is SGHKS, CDR2 YYEKEE, per germline (reference sequence). CDR3 loop: CASSPGPWTEAFF. The CDR3 nucleotides read TGTGCCAGCAGCCCCGGGCCTTGGACTGAAGCTTTCTTT.